This is a list of T cell receptor beta chains from one sample in a study of beta chain features in type 1 diabetes. Profiling relied on immunoSEQ multiplex PCR, and the TCRdb table lists in-frame clones only, not all of them. The sample has 250,000 to 350,000 clones; over 11% are singletons. The sample was naive CD4+ T cells from blood. The source is a man under 40 with type 1 diabetes. Each CDR3 is given with its conserved first and last residue. D genes are given only for firm matches. Only part of the rows carry a size: once, few, many, or a class if the clone is expanded.

len | j_gene | abundance | d_gene | v_gene | CDR3aa | CDR3nt
14 | TRBJ1-5 | few | . | TRBV19 | CASREHSPNQPQHF | TGTGCCAGTCGAGAGCACAGTCCTAATCAGCCCCAGCATTTT
14 | TRBJ2-1 | few | TRBD2 | TRBV2 | CASLLAGFGNEQFF | TGTGCCAGCCTACTAGCGGGATTTGGGAATGAGCAGTTCTTC
14 | TRBJ1-2 | few | TRBD1 | TRBV4-3 | CASSRDRGDYGYTF | TGCGCCAGCAGCCGGGACAGGGGGGACTATGGCTACACCTTC
13 | TRBJ2-7 | . | . | TRBV5-1 | CASSPESVYEQYF | TGCGCCAGCAGCCCCGAATCGGTCTACGAGCAGTACTTC
14 | TRBJ2-1 | . | TRBD1 | TRBV7-8 | CASSRRQGQNEQFF | TGTGCCAGCAGCCGACGACAGGGTCAGAATGAGCAGTTCTTC
17 | TRBJ2-1 | few | . | TRBV21-1 | CASSPGSPGQGVNEQFF | TGTGCCAGCAGCCCTGGAAGTCCGGGACAGGGAGTGAATGAGCAGTTCTTC
13 | TRBJ2-7 | . | . | TRBV14 | CASSQSSSYEQYF | TGTGCCAGCAGCCAAAGTAGCTCCTACGAGCAGTACTTC
13 | TRBJ1-1 | few | . | TRBV9 | CASSVRGGAEAFF | TGTGCCAGCAGCGTACGGGGTGGGGCTGAAGCTTTCTTT
17 | TRBJ2-7 | few | . | TRBV4-2 | CASSQYDSAGVTYEQYF | TGTGCCAGCAGCCAATATGATTCAGCGGGTGTTACCTACGAGCAGTACTTC
14 | TRBJ2-7 | few | TRBD1 | TRBV7-3 | CASSLDRGSYEQYF | TGTGCCAGCAGCTTAGACAGGGGTTCCTACGAGCAGTACTTC
15 | TRBJ2-1 | . | TRBD2 | TRBV18 | CASSPRPSGNDEQFF | TGTGCCAGCTCACCAAGGCCTAGCGGGAACGATGAGCAGTTCTTC
12 | TRBJ1-1 | . | . | TRBV28 | CASTKRGTEAFF | TGTGCCAGCACCAAGAGGGGGACTGAAGCTTTCTTT
15 | TRBJ2-1 | . | TRBD2 | TRBV5-4 | CASSRLAGEGNEQFF | TGTGCCAGCAGCCGACTAGCGGGAGAAGGTAATGAGCAGTTCTTC
14 | TRBJ2-2 | . | . | TRBV2 | CASSEGQSTGELFF | TGTGCCAGCAGTGAAGGACAATCCACCGGGGAGCTGTTTTTT
14 | TRBJ1-5 | . | . | TRBV10-3 | CAISPYGQNQPQHF | TGTGCCATCAGCCCTTATGGGCAGAATCAGCCCCAGCATTTT
15 | TRBJ2-3 | few | . | TRBV29-1 | CSVEGSFLSTDTQYF | TGCAGCGTTGAAGGGAGCTTCCTTAGCACAGATACGCAGTATTTT
15 | TRBJ2-2 | few | . | TRBV9 | CASSVDNRGPGELFF | TGTGCCAGCAGCGTAGATAATCGAGGGCCCGGGGAGCTGTTTTTT
13 | TRBJ1-2 | few | . | TRBV28 | CASSLLGGYGYTF | TGTGCCAGCAGTTTATTAGGGGGCTATGGCTACACCTTC
15 | TRBJ2-7 | few | . | TRBV5-1 | CASRPAPEGIYEQYF | TGCGCCAGCAGACCAGCCCCGGAGGGGATTTACGAGCAGTACTTC
13 | TRBJ2-7 | . | . | TRBV6-5 | CASSRTGIYEQYF | TGTGCCAGCAGTCGGACCGGGATCTACGAGCAGTACTTC
15 | TRBJ1-1 | few | TRBD1 | TRBV18 | CASSPRRQGVAEAFF | TGTGCCAGCTCACCAAGAAGACAGGGTGTAGCTGAAGCTTTCTTT
14 | TRBJ2-1 | . | TRBD1 | TRBV28 | CASRLIRDRAEQFF | TGTGCCAGCAGGCTGATACGGGACAGAGCCGAGCAGTTCTTC
15 | TRBJ2-7 | few | . | TRBV2 | CASSDRASTSYEQYF | TGTGCCAGCAGTGATCGTGCAAGTACCAGCTACGAGCAGTACTTC
13 | TRBJ1-2 | few | . | TRBV29-1 | CSVVKRGGYGYTF | TGCAGCGTTGTGAAGCGGGGCGGCTATGGCTACACCTTC
16 | TRBJ2-1 | . | TRBD2 | TRBV30 | CAWRALAGWSYNEQFF | TGTGCCTGGAGGGCCCTAGCGGGATGGTCCTACAATGAGCAGTTCTTC
15 | TRBJ2-7 | few | TRBD1 | TRBV6-1 | CASRGATGASYEQYF | TGTGCCAGCAGAGGGGCCACAGGGGCATCCTACGAGCAGTACTTC
15 | TRBJ2-3 | few | . | TRBV6-6 | CASSYGLPPGDTQYF | TGTGCCAGCAGTTACGGGCTCCCTCCAGGTGATACGCAGTATTTT
15 | TRBJ2-1 | . | . | TRBV19 | CASSMSSVLSNEQFF | TGTGCCAGTAGTATGTCTAGCGTGCTTTCCAATGAGCAGTTCTTC
12 | TRBJ1-2 | few | . | TRBV28 | CASSTGIYGYTF | TGTGCCAGCTCTACAGGGATCTATGGCTACACCTTC
13 | TRBJ1-2 | . | TRBD1 | TRBV30 | CAWNRDRNYGYTF | TGTGCCTGGAACCGGGACAGAAACTATGGCTACACCTTC
13 | TRBJ1-1 | few | . | TRBV2 | CASSDRENTEAFF | TGTGCCAGCAGTGACAGGGAGAACACTGAAGCTTTCTTT
12 | TRBJ2-2 | . | . | TRBV12-5 | CASGPNSRELFF | TGTGCTAGTGGTCCCAACAGCAGGGAGCTGTTTTTT
14 | TRBJ2-5 | few | . | TRBV7-8 | CASSLAGATETQYF | TGTGCCAGCAGCTTAGCGGGAGCGACGGAGACCCAGTACTTC
16 | TRBJ2-7 | few | . | TRBV7-2 | CASSYPDGSQSYEQYF | TGTGCCAGCAGCTACCCCGACGGGAGTCAAAGCTACGAGCAGTACTTC
16 | TRBJ1-2 | few | . | TRBV5-4 | CASSLYGGSANYGYTF | TGTGCCAGCAGCCTATATGGGGGGAGCGCCAACTATGGCTACACCTTC
14 | TRBJ1-1 | . | TRBD1 | TRBV6-5 | CASSYSNPGQEAFF | TGTGCCAGCAGTTACTCGAACCCGGGACAGGAAGCTTTCTTT
15 | TRBJ2-2 | few | . | TRBV9 | CASRRAGTNTGELFF | TGTGCCAGCAGGAGGGCGGGAACGAACACCGGGGAGCTGTTTTTT
20 | TRBJ2-1 | . | TRBD2 | TRBV4-1 | CASSQELRRGIAGVVNEQFF | TGCGCCAGCAGCCAAGAGCTAAGGAGAGGAATAGCGGGAGTGGTAAATGAGCAGTTCTTC
15 | TRBJ2-1 | . | TRBD2 | TRBV6-5 | CASRTTSGRNNEQFF | TGTGCCAGCAGAACGACTAGCGGAAGGAACAATGAGCAGTTCTTC
10 | TRBJ2-3 | . | TRBD2 | TRBV20-1 | CSASREGRAF | TGCAGTGCTAGTAGGGAGGGACGCGCATTT
18 | TRBJ2-3 | few | TRBD2 | TRBV4-2 | CASSQVLGTSSNADTQYF | TGTGCCAGCAGCCAAGTTCTCGGGACTAGCAGTAACGCAGATACGCAGTATTTT
12 | TRBJ1-2 | few | . | TRBV15 | CATRASGYGYTF | TGTGCCACCAGAGCATCGGGGTATGGCTACACCTTC
14 | TRBJ2-3 | . | . | TRBV7-9 | CASRPGPDTDTQYF | TGTGCCAGCAGACCGGGTCCCGACACAGATACGCAGTATTTT
13 | TRBJ2-5 | . | TRBD1 | TRBV25-1 | CASSRTGLETQYF | TGTGCCAGCAGCCGGACAGGGCTAGAGACCCAGTACTTC
14 | TRBJ1-5 | . | . | TRBV27 | CASSQAVGYQPQHF | TGTGCCAGCTCCCAAGCGGTTGGGTATCAGCCCCAGCATTTT
15 | TRBJ2-1 | . | TRBD1 | TRBV6-1 | CASSPRRQGVGEQFF | TGTGCCAGCAGTCCCCGGCGGCAGGGGGTCGGTGAGCAGTTCTTC
14 | TRBJ2-7 | few | . | TRBV7-2 | CASKPTSGAYEQYF | TGTGCCAGCAAGCCGACCTCGGGGGCCTACGAGCAGTACTTC
18 | TRBJ2-6 | few | TRBD1 | TRBV7-6 | CASSLDDRVGSGANVLTF | TGTGCCAGCAGCTTAGATGACAGGGTTGGTTCTGGGGCCAACGTCCTGACTTTC
14 | TRBJ2-5 | few | . | TRBV28 | CASHPRGAEETQYF | TGTGCCAGCCACCCCCGGGGGGCGGAAGAGACCCAGTACTTC
11 | TRBJ2-7 | few | . | TRBV14 | CASSQETHQYF | TGTGCCAGCAGCCAAGAGACTCACCAGTACTTC
12 | TRBJ1-1 | few | TRBD1 | TRBV30 | CAWDRGSTEAFF | TGTGCCTGGGACAGGGGCTCCACTGAAGCTTTCTTT
16 | TRBJ2-5 | . | TRBD2 | TRBV4-2 | CASSQEGAGGQETQYF | TGTGCCAGCAGCCAAGAGGGGGCGGGAGGTCAAGAGACCCAGTACTTC
15 | TRBJ2-7 | . | TRBD2 | TRBV5-1 | CASSLVAGGVYEQYF | TGCGCCAGCAGCTTGGTTGCGGGGGGGGTCTACGAGCAGTACTTC
15 | TRBJ1-5 | once | . | TRBV5-1 | CASSLLGGGNQPQHF | TGCGCCAGCAGCTTGCTCGGAGGTGGCAATCAGCCCCAGCATTTT
14 | TRBJ1-1 | few | TRBD1 | TRBV19 | CASRTTGTYDEAFF | TGTGCCAGTAGAACGACAGGGACCTACGATGAAGCTTTCTTT
15 | TRBJ2-7 | . | . | TRBV29-1 | CSVRTGTSPSYEQYF | TGCAGCGTCCGGACAGGGACTAGCCCTTCTTACGAGCAGTACTTC
11 | TRBJ2-1 | . | . | TRBV2 | CASREYNEQFF | TGTGCCAGCAGAGAGTACAATGAGCAGTTCTTC
13 | TRBJ1-5 | once | . | TRBV7-6 | CASSLQGNQPQHF | TGTGCCAGCAGCCTTCAGGGCAATCAGCCCCAGCATTTT
13 | TRBJ1-1 | few | . | TRBV9 | CASSVGYRAEAFF | TGTGCCAGCAGCGTAGGATACCGCGCTGAAGCTTTCTTT
14 | TRBJ2-1 | . | TRBD2 | TRBV13 | CASSLLAATNEQFF | TGTGCCAGCAGTTTGCTAGCGGCGACCAATGAGCAGTTCTTC